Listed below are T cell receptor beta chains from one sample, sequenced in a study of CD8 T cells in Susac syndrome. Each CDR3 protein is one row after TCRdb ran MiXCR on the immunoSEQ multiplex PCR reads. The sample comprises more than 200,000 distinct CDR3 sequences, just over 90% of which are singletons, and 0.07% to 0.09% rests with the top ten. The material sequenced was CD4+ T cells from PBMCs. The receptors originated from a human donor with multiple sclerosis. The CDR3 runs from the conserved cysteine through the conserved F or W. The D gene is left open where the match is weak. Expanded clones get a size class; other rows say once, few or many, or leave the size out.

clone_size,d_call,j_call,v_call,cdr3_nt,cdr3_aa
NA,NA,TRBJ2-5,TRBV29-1,TGCAGCGTTGAAGAGGACATACAAGAGACCCAGTACTTC,CSVEEDIQETQYF
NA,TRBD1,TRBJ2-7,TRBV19,TGTGCCAGTAGCACCCAGGGACAGGGAGAAGCTTACGAGCAGTACTTC,CASSTQGQGEAYEQYF
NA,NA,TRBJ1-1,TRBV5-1,TGCGCCAGCAGCCTATCTTCAGGGTCGCCGAGCACTGAAGCTTTCTTT,CASSLSSGSPSTEAFF
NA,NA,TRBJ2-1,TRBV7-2,TGTGCCAGCGGCGAAGGTCGGCCCCCTGAGGATGAGCAGTTCTTC,CASGEGRPPEDEQFF
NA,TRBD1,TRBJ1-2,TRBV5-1,TGCGCCAGCAGCTGGACAGGATTGGGAGACTATGGCTACACCTTC,CASSWTGLGDYGYTF
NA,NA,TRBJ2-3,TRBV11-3,TGTGCCAGCAGCTTCCGCGGAGGAGGAGATACGCAGTATTTT,CASSFRGGGDTQYF
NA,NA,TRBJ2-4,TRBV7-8,TGTGCCAGCAGCTTAGCGGAGGGATCGGACATTCAGTACTTC,CASSLAEGSDIQYF
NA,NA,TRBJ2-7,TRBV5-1,TGCGCCAGCAGCAAGGGTTGGGGACACGAGCAGTACTTC,CASSKGWGHEQYF
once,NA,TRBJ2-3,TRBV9,TGTGCCAGCAGCGTAGGGGGGAACCCGACAGATACGCAGTATTTT,CASSVGGNPTDTQYF
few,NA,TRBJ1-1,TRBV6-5,TGTGCCAGCAGTTACAGGGCCCCGAACACTGAAGCTTTCTTT,CASSYRAPNTEAFF
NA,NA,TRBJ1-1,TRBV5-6,TGTGCCAGCAGCTACCGGTTTTATGATTCCGCTGAAGCTTTCTTT,CASSYRFYDSAEAFF
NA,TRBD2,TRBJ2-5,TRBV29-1,TGCAGCGGGCGCGGGGGTCCTAGAATACACCAAGAGACCCAGTACTTC,CSGRGGPRIHQETQYF
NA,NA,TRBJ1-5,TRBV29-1,TGCAGCGTTGGTGAGGGAAGTCAGCCCCAGCATTTT,CSVGEGSQPQHF
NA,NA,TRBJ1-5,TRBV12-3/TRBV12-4,TGTGCCAGCAGCTCCATAAATGCACAGCCCCAGCATTTT,CASSSINAQPQHF
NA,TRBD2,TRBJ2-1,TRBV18,TGTGCCAGCTCGCATAGCGGGGTCGGGGATGAGCAGTTCTTC,CASSHSGVGDEQFF
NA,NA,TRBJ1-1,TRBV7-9,TGTGCCAGCAGCTTAGCTTCCGGGACTCCTGAAGCTTTCTTT,CASSLASGTPEAFF
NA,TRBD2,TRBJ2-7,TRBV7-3,TGTGCCAGCAGCCCAGGACTAGCGGGGGGGATGGACGAGCAGTACTTC,CASSPGLAGGMDEQYF
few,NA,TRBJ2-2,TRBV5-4,TGTGCCAGCAGCTTGGCCGGAGGGGAGCTGTTTTTT,CASSLAGGELFF
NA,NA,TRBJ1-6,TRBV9,TGTGCCAGCAGCGTAGACGCCAGCTCCTATAATTCACCCCTCCACTTT,CASSVDASSYNSPLHF
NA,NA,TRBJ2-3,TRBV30,TGTGCCTGGAAGAGCGGCGAGTGGGCAGATACGCAGTATTTT,CAWKSGEWADTQYF
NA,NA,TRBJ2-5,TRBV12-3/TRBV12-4,TGTGCCAGCCAGGCGGGGGCAGAGACCCAGTACTTC,CASQAGAETQYF
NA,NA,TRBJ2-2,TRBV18,TGTGCCAGCTCACCACTGTCCGGGCCGAACACCGGGGAGCTGTTTTTT,CASSPLSGPNTGELFF
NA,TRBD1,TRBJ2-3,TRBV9,TGTGCCAGCAGCGCCTTGGACAGGGAGACAGATACGCAGTATTTT,CASSALDRETDTQYF
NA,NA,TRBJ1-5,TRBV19,TGTGCCAGTAGTAAAGTCCAGGGCAATCAGCCCCAGCATTTT,CASSKVQGNQPQHF
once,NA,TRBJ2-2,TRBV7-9,TGTGCCAGCAGCCCTAGTCGCGCCGGGCCCCAAAAGAACACCGGGGAGCTGTTTTTT,CASSPSRAGPQKNTGELFF
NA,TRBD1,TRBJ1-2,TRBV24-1,TGTGCCACCAGTGAGGGTAGGGGGCACTATGGCTACACCTTC,CATSEGRGHYGYTF
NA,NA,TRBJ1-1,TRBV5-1,TGCGCCAGCAGCTTGGATCCTGACAGGATGAAAACTGAAGCTTTCTTT,CASSLDPDRMKTEAFF
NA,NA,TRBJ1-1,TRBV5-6,TGTGCCAGCAGCTTTATAGTGTTAGGGAACACTGAAGCTTTCTTT,CASSFIVLGNTEAFF
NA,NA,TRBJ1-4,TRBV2,TGTGCCAGCAAGGGAACACTTGAAAAACTGTTTTTT,CASKGTLEKLFF
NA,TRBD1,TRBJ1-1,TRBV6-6,TGTGCCAGCAGTCCGGGACAGGGGGTCCACACTGAAGCTTTCTTT,CASSPGQGVHTEAFF
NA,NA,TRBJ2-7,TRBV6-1,TGTGCCAGCAGTGTAAGACAGATGGGGTACTACGAGCAGTACTTC,CASSVRQMGYYEQYF
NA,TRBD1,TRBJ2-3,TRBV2,TGTGCCAGCCTCGACAGGGGAAGCACAGATACGCAGTATTTT,CASLDRGSTDTQYF
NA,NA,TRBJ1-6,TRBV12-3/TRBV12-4,TGTGCCAGCAGCCCCTTTGATTCACCCCTCCACTTT,CASSPFDSPLHF
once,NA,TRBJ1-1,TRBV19,TGTGCCAGTGGACAGTCAAAACGCACTGAAGCTTTCTTT,CASGQSKRTEAFF
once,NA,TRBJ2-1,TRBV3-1,TGTGCCAGCAGCCAAGTTATTGCGTACAATGAGCAGTTCTTC,CASSQVIAYNEQFF
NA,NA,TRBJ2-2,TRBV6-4,TGTGCCAGCAGTCCCACCCCGCAGGGAGGGGAGCTGTTTTTT,CASSPTPQGGELFF
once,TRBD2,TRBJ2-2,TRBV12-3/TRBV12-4,TGTGCCAGCAGCCAGTCGACTAGCCCGAACACCGGGGAGCTGTTTTTT,CASSQSTSPNTGELFF
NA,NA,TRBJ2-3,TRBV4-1,TGCGCCAGCAGCCGAACAGAAACGCACAGATGGACGCAGTATTTT,CASSRTETHRWTQYF
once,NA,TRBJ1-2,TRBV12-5,TGTGCTAGTGCCACGGATGTCTATGGCTACACCTTC,CASATDVYGYTF
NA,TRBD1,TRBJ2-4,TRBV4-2,TGTGCCAGCAGCCCGGGGACAGCCCCAGACATTCAGTACTTC,CASSPGTAPDIQYF
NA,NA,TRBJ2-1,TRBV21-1,TGTGCCAGCAGCAAAGGGCCCCGCGGGGACTACAATGAGCAGTTCTTC,CASSKGPRGDYNEQFF
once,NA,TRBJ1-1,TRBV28,TGTGCCAGCAGTTTGCCGGGACGGGCAGAAGCTTTCTTT,CASSLPGRAEAFF
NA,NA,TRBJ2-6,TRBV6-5,TGTGCCAGCAGTTACGTGCAGGGTCCTATTAGGGCCAACGTCCTGACTTTC,CASSYVQGPIRANVLTF
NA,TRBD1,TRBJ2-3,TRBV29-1,TGCAGCGTTGTGGGACAGGGGGGCACAGATACGCAGTATTTT,CSVVGQGGTDTQYF
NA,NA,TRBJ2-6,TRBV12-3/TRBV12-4,TGTGCCAGCAGTTCGTCACCCGCCCCACAGATCTCTGGGGCCAACGTCCTGACTTTC,CASSSSPAPQISGANVLTF
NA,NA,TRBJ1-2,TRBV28,TGTGCCAGCAGTTTTAGCAGCCCTGGCGTCTACACCTTC,CASSFSSPGVYTF